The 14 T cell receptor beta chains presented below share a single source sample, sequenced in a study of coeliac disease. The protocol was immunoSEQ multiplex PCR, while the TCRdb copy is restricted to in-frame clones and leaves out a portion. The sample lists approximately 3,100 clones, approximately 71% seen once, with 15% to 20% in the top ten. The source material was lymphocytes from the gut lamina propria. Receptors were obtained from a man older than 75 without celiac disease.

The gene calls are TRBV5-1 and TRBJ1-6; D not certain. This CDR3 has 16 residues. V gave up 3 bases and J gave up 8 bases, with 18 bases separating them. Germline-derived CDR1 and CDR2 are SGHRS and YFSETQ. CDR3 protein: CASSWLTGSSHSPLHF. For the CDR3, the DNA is TGCGCCAGCAGCTGGTTGACGGGGAGCAGTCATTCACCCCTCCACTTT.

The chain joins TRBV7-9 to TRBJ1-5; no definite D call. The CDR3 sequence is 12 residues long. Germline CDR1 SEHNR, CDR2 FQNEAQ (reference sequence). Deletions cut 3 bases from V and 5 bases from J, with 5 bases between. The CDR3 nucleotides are TGTGCCAGCAGCTTTAGTGATCAGCCCCAGCATTTT. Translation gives CASSFSDQPQHF.

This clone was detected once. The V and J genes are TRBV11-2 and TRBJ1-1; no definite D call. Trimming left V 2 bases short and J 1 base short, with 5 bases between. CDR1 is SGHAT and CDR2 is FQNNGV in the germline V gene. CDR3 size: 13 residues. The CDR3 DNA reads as TGTGCCAGCAGCTTACAGGCGAACACTGAAGCTTTCTTT. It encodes CASSLQANTEAFF. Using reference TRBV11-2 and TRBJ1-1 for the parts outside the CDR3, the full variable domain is EAGVAQSPRYKIIEKRQSVAFWCNPISGHATLYWYQQILGQGPKLLIQFQNNGVVDDSQLPKDRFSAERLKGVDSTLKIQPAKLEDSAVYLCASSLQANTEAFFGQGTRLTVV.

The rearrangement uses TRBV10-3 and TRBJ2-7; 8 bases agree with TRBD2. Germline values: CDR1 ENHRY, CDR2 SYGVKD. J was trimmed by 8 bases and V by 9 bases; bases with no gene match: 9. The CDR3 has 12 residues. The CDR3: CAIGSGLEKQYF. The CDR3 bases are TGTGCCATAGGCTCGGGACTAGAGAAGCAGTACTTC.

The CDR3 DNA reads TGTGCCAGCAGCAAGAAGGACAGGTCTATGAACACTGAAGCTTTCTTT. This gives the protein CASSKKDRSMNTEAFF. The chain joins TRBV21-1 to TRBJ1-1; the listed D gene, TRBD1, was not tested against the DNA. TRBV21-1 is flagged as a pseudogene. The CDR3 has 16 residues.

In DNA form, the CDR3 reads TGTGCCAGCAGTACCTCCGGGACAGGGAGCGTAGCTTTCTTT. Translation gives CASSTSGTGSVAFF. The rearrangement links TRBV2 to TRBJ1-1; TRBD1 matches at 9 bases. Germline CDR1 is SNHLY and CDR2 is FYNNEI. The CDR3 extends over 14 amino acids. The V gene end was trimmed by 5 bases and the J gene end by 10 bases; junction bases not matched to a gene: 11.

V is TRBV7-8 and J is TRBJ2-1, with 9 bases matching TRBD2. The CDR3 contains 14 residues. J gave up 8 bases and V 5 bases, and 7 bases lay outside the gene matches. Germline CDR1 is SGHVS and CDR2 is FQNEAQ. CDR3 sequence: CASSPRGGAYEQFF. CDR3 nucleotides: TGTGCCAGCAGCCCTCGCGGGGGGGCTTATGAGCAGTTCTTC.

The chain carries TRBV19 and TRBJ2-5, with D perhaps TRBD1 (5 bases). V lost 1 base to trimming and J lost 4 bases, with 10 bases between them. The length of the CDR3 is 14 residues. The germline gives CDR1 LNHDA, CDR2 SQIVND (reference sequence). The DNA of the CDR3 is TGTGCCAGTAGTATAGTGGGGCAGGGAGAGACCCAGTACTTC. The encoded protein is CASSIVGQGETQYF. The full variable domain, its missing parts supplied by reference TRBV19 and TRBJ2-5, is DGGITQSPKYLFRKEGQNVTLSCEQNLNHDAMYWYRQDPGQGLRLIYYSQIVNDFQKGDIAEGYSVSREKKESFPLTVTSAQKNPTAFYLCASSIVGQGETQYFGPGTRLLVL.

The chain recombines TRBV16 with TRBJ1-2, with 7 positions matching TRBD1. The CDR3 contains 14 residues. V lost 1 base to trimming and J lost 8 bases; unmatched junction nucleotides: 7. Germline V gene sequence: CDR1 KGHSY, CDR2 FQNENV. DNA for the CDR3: TGTGCCAGCAGCCAATTGGAGGGGGCAGGAGGCTACACCTTC. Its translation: CASSQLEGAGGYTF.

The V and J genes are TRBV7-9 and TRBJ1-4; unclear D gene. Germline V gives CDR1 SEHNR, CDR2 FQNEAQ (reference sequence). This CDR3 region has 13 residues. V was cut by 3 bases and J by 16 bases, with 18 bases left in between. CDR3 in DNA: TGTGCCAGCAGCTTGAGGACGGAACGGGAACCGTTTTTT. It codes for CASSLRTEREPFF.

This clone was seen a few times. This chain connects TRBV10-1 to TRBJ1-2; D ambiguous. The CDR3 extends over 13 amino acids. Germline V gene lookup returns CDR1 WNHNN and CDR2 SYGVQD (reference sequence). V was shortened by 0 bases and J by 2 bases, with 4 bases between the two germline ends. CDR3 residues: CASSESGNYGYTF. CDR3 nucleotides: TGCGCCAGCAGTGAGTCCGGGAACTATGGCTACACCTTC.

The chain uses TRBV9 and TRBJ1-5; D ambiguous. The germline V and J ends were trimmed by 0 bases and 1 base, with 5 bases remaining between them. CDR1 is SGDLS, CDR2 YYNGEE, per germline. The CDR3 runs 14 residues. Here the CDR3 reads CASSVGQSNQPQHF. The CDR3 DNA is TGTGCCAGCAGCGTAGGGCAGAGCAATCAGCCCCAGCATTTT.

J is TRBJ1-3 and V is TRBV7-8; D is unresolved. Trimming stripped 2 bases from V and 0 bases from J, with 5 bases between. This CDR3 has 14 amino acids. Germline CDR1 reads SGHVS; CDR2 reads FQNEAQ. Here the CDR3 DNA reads TGTGCCAGCAGCTTAATGTACTCTGGAAACACCATATATTTT. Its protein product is CASSLMYSGNTIYF.

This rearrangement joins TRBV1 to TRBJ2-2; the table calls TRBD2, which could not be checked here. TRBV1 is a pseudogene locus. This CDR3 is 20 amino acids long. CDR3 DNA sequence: TGCACCAGCAGCCAACCCCTACTAAGAGGACTAGCGGAAAACACCGGGGAGCTGTTTTTT. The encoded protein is CTSSQPLLRGLAENTGELFF.